This T cell receptor beta chain derives from a study of T-cell memory formation after mild COVID-19. This clonotype was counted between two and nine times. Its antigen remains unknown. V was cut by 4 bases and J by 9 bases, with 14 bases left in between. CDR1 is SGHRS, CDR2 YFSETQ, per germline. The CDR3 totals 14 residues. With constant-segment primers, 5'RACE yielded cDNA libraries of TCR alpha and TCR beta that carried sample barcodes and UMIs. TCRdb analysed the 5' RACE reads with MiXCR anew, one entry per CDR3 protein. The data show around 120,000 distinct CDR3 sequences, about 15% seen once. General study points: Day 15 to 85 contractors were CD4/CD8 balanced; later expanders leaned CD4+.

V is TRBV5-1 and J is TRBJ1-6; TRBD1 is a possible D gene (6 bases). This sequence was found in an adult woman who had mild COVID-19 (a few samples of this study predate the infection). Cell type and time point are not known. Material for sequencing was PBMCs or a T cell subset sorted from them (not recorded which). The CDR3: CASSPSGGRSPLHF. In nucleotides, the CDR3 is TGCGCCAGCAGCCCGAGCGGGGGCCGTTCACCCCTCCACTTT.